This is a list of T cell receptor beta chains from one sample in a study of cytomegalovirus exposure and HLA in healthy donors. TCRdb's table, derived via immunoSEQ multiplex PCR, lists solely in-frame clones and lacks some. The data hold approximately 32,000 clones, with around 80% observed a single time. The sample consisted of PBMCs. The receptors derive from a woman aged 18-29 years in good health and CMV-seronegative. Both conserved end residues are part of each CDR3.

v_gene	CDR3aa
TRBV7-2	CASSLVMTRGKTQYF
TRBV7-3	CASSASGGATQYF
TRBV7-2	CASSSLVSNTEAFF
TRBV19	CASSPLTGEYSNQPQHF
TRBV29-1	CSVEASGSSYEQYF
TRBV7-9	CSSSLVGTEQYF
TRBV6-5	CASSYIGGLGDYEQFF
TRBV11-2	CASSLVSGYTEAFF
TRBV5-1	CASSLDRGAETQYF
TRBV6-5	CASSYGGITYNEQFF
TRBV5-1	CASSPRLAGTYEQYF
TRBV19	CASSIAVGHTEQFF
TRBV6-5	CASSYSGGSGANVLTF
TRBV4-3	CASSRAGGWGGELFF
TRBV10-3	CAISGTGREQYF
TRBV19	CASSMALGGANEKLFF
TRBV28	CASRWGQGASGNTIYF
TRBV7-3	CASSSRADTGELFF
TRBV5-1	CASSLMGTGARYGYPF
TRBV19	CATSSSGATDTQYF
TRBV6-1	CASIRGIEGTGELFF
TRBV10-3	CAISDGRGSYEQYF
TRBV27	CASTSSAGGPPAVYF
TRBV11-2	CASSLGDFETQYF
TRBV7-2	CASSRTGVNQPQHF
TRBV6-6	CASSPGQGSTEAFF
TRBV5-1	CASSDTTLINYEQYF
TRBV6-4	CASSDSAPLAGVRNEQYF
TRBV7-6	CASSLATGAYWPQNF
TRBV6-1	CASGRINEQFF
TRBV29-1	CSVEEGPGGYTF
TRBV7-2	CASSPGGRLEGTQYF
TRBV6-1	CASSPAGWGAFF
TRBV28	CASSLYAGAYNEQFF
TRBV4-1	CASSQSPGLAVEQFF
TRBV6-1	CASQEVADSNQPQHF
TRBV5-1	CASSPQTSGGETQYF
TRBV7-9	CASSSDGGMGTEAFF
TRBV5-6	CASSFKDRNTEAFF
TRBV7-2	CASSLTSGDSYEQYF
TRBV5-1	CASSLTRGGTEAFF
TRBV7-9	CASSPTSGRLSDTQYF
TRBV6-5	CASSQSGDRVLEQYF
TRBV9	CASSVDSPKNIQYF
TRBV4-2	CASSQGGGITYEQYF
TRBV5-5	CASSPGQGDQYGYTF
TRBV9	CASRSGTEANTF
TRBV9	CASSVDSSYNEQFF
TRBV9	CASSISGRGYNEQFF
TRBV4-3	CASSLTTGTTDTQYF
TRBV19	CASRRQDGGNTEAFF
TRBV10-3	CAIREREGPYEQYF
TRBV7-2	CASSISGTGNYGYTF
TRBV6-4	CASSDTTGGTDTQYF
TRBV6-5	CASSYSAAGNTIYF
TRBV10-3	CAISPSGEPGNTIYF
TRBV4-1	CASSQPGRESGNTIYF